This T cell receptor (beta chain) appears in the sequencing data of a study of CD8 T cells in Susac syndrome. RNA, at about 0.45 to 1 ug, was reverse transcribed with random hexamers. TCRdb itself ran the immunoSEQ multiplex PCR reads through MiXCR, one entry per CDR3 protein. The table has about 180,000 distinct CDR3 sequences, 85% to 95% seen once. Per the germline V gene, CDR1 is ENHRY and CDR2 is SYGVKD. The CDR3 is 13 residues long. As for this clonotype: Its ends do not fully match the called genes, so a read error is possible.

The gene calls are TRBV10-3 and TRBJ2-3; D uncertain. Input material: CD4+ T cells from PBMCs. This sequence was found in a human donor with multiple sclerosis. The CDR3 reads CAISESLGSGLDF. The CDR3 nucleotides read TGTGCCATCAGTGAGTCTCTGGGCTCCGGCTTGGATTTT.